This T cell receptor (beta chain) was observed in a study of vaccination and CD4 T cells after COVID-19. This clonotype was seen a handful of times. The antigen is unknown. Treatment meaning: 10-day PBMC culture with coronavirus spike peptide pools or control peptides (ViraFEST assay). The assay that was used to sequence DNA from cultured CD4+ T cells was the Oncomine TCR Beta short-read assay. TCRdb analysed the PCR reads with MiXCR anew, one entry per CDR3 protein. This sample has around 20,000 distinct CDR3 sequences, with 50% found just once. The CDR3 runs to 15 residues. The germline V gene has CDR1 SNHLY and CDR2 FYNNEI. V shed 3 bases and J shed 0 bases, with 9 bases lying between them.

The sequence was collected from a human donor who had recovered from COVID-19. The source material was CD4+ T cells from blood, cultured in vitro. The chain links TRBV2 to TRBJ1-3; D is unresolved. The CDR3 DNA reads TGTGCCAGCAGTGAGCAGGCTTTCTCTGGAAACACCATATATTTT. It codes for CASSEQAFSGNTIYF. Full variable domain (rest looked up from reference TRBV2 and TRBJ1-3): EPEVTQTPSHQVTQMGQEVILRCVPISNHLYFYWYRQILGQKVEFLVSFYNNEISEKSEIFDDQFSVERPDGSNFTLKIRSTKLEDSAMYFCASSEQAFSGNTIYFGEGSWLTVV.